The following is a TCR beta chain sequence with its context. Primed by a sample-barcoded 5' primer and a J-beta primer mix, a second PCR proceeded for 7 to 11 cycles. TCRdb called the 5' RACE reads again in MiXCR, with one record for every CDR3 protein. The data contain about 1.6 million distinct CDR3 sequences, roughly 32% of them singletons. With 7 bases removed from V and 3 bases from J, the gap between germline ends came to 10 bases. The length of the CDR3 is 13 residues. The germline CDR1 and CDR2 sequences are MNHNS and SASEGT. This sample stems from a study of blood T cells in healthy people across ages.

This receptor was identified in a woman aged 30 to 39 in good health. Input material: blood. The V call is TRBV6-1, the J call TRBJ2-1, with D possibly matching TRBD2 (7 bases). This chain's CDR3 is CASTGGHYNEQFF. The CDR3 nucleotides are TGTGCCAGCACGGGGGGCCACTACAATGAGCAGTTCTTC.